The TCR beta chain under discussion was sequenced for a study of beta chain features in type 1 diabetes (dated by TCRdb to between 2018 and 2020). With respect to the entire study: Mean age, gender distribution, total cell number and subset yield did not differ between patients and healthy donors. Regulatory and stem cell-like memory subsets were obtained from only 8 patients and roughly eight healthy donors, while naive and central memory subsets were obtained from all 28 donors. In the study, recently diagnosed type 1 diabetes patients and matched healthy donors were compared on the TCRB repertoires of their sorted circulating CD4+ T cell subsets. A total of 90 million to 120 million sorted cells were examined across all samples, and a strong correlation was observed between cell number per subset and RNA yield.

Taken from cysteine to phenylalanine, the CDR3 has 15 residues. The retained sequence is limited to the CDR3, 45 bases, with the frame set at the first base. Trimming leaves V shorter by 4 bases and J shorter by 2 bases, with the junction holding 7 bases beyond the gene matches. As encoded in the germline V gene, CDR1 is MGHDK while CDR2 is SYGVNS. The study at large found these results: At VDJ recombination sites, type 1 diabetes patients had fewer insertions and more deleted nucleotides, which implies abnormalities in thymic rearrangement. Because the HLA sub-analyses included only small numbers of individuals, any influence of HLA type on TCRB rearrangement was left unresolved. PCR may preferentially amplify shorter templates, but because patient and control samples were amplified and corrected together, any resulting skew would affect both groups equally. Type 1 diabetes patients showed a moderate but significant shortening of TCRB CDR3 length in all four CD4+ subsets. Naive, central memory and regulatory TCRB repertoires appeared to be more alike among patients than among healthy donors. Sequencing cDNA rather than genomic DNA could over-represent highly expressing activated cells, although activation and CD3 levels did not differ between groups.

The entire amount of isolated RNA was reverse transcribed using the High Capacity cDNA Reverse Transcription Kit, so the sequenced TCRB transcripts were expressed ones. Deep immunoSEQ sequencing was performed on naive, central memory and regulatory T cell samples, with an average of approximately 3.9 million total reads per sample. After sorted cells were lysed in RLT buffer, RNA was extracted with DNase-treated RNeasy Micro or Mini kits, with the choice depending on cell number. Each cell subset was processed on its own to prevent cross-contamination, while patient and healthy donor samples were processed together. TCRB sequences were amplified from cDNA with the immunoSEQ multiplex PCR, producing 87-bp fragments spanning the CDR3 region. Sequencing of the amplicons was performed on the Illumina HiSeq platform. Concerning the study's data processing: Synthetic template baselines were used to correct PCR bias computationally, reads within Hamming distance 2 were collapsed together, and singletons that could not be merged were discarded. Reads were aligned against IMGT to assign V, D and J genes, CDR3 length and insertions or deletions at six rearrangement sites. Within each subset, clonotype counts were normalized to sorted cell number, after which true diversity and Gini coefficients were computed with the tcR R package. Repertoire sharing was quantified using the overlap coefficient calculated on TCRB nucleotide sequences. This is the immuneACCESS table as TCRdb keeps it, with only in-frame sequences that have V and J called. A part of the clones is gone; compared with another copy, unresolved V genes explain less than half, and the rest is unexplained. That table is the source of V, J and clone size, and D and trimming were worked out from the DNA. For this sample the table gives 330,000 or so clones, of which 14% were detected only once. The top ten hold around 7% of the sample.

Worth noting for this clone: Its recognized antigen is unknown. No much larger clonotype is one base removed from it; base qualities were not supplied.

From each donor, a single peripheral blood sample of 90 to 150 mL on average was drawn into heparinised tubes. A BD FACSAria II and a panel including CD45RO, CCR7, CD25, CD127, CD95 and CD27 were used to sort naive, central memory, regulatory and stem cell-like memory CD4+ T cells. Every sorted population had a purity above 95%. PBMCs were isolated right away by Lymphoprep density gradient centrifugation and were stained directly, without culture. So that batch effects would be minimized, each experiment stained and sorted samples in pairs, pairing one healthy donor with one patient. The chain is encoded by TRBV25-1 joined to TRBJ2-5; TRBD1 matches 7 bases in the middle. The TCR comes from a man aged 25 to 40 in good health. Material for sequencing was central memory CD4+ T cells from blood. Read as DNA, the sequence is TGTGCCAGCAGTGCAGTACAGGGGAGACAAGAGACCCAGTACTTC. It translates to CASSAVQGRQETQYF.